This T cell receptor (beta chain) was retrieved from a study of cytomegalovirus exposure and HLA in healthy donors. Study in general: A subsequent analysis reported that the 95 to 150 validation repertoires were produced on the same platform that had also been used for the 666 first-cohort repertoires. Study-wide results and caveats: A few chains linked to CMV were shown in vitro to be specific for CMV antigens. It was reported that the classifier diagnosed cytomegalovirus status with high specificity and sensitivity in both the original and validation cohorts. The study labeled 150 to 200 TCR beta chains cytomegalovirus-associated.

A remark on this clone: The antigen is unknown.

Looked up from germline, CDR1 is SGHDT and CDR2 is YYEEEE. The CDR3 loop spans 11 amino acids. Deletions cut 6 bases from V and 8 bases from J, with 9 bases between. Some clones are missing from TCRdb's copy, which holds only in-frame ones; the method was immunoSEQ multiplex PCR. The table has nearly 80,000 clones, more than 85% seen once. This chain links TRBV5-6 with TRBJ1-3, with D unclear. Material for sequencing was PBMCs. This clonotype was obtained from a woman under 40 in good health and CMV-seronegative. DNA of the CDR3: TGTGCCAGCAACCTGGGAGACACCATATATTTT. Its translation: CASNLGDTIYF.